This T cell receptor (beta chain) comes out of a study of T cell changes during pregnancy in multiple sclerosis. Germline trimming cut 0 bases from V and 4 bases from J; bases unmatched to any gene: 12. The V gene's germline CDR1 is SGHTA and CDR2 FQGNSA. The CDR3 is 18 residues long. Produced via immunoSEQ multiplex PCR; TCRdb's table is partial and in-frame only. The sample contains about 40,000 clones, approximately 94% of which appear only once. The J gene is TRBJ2-5, the V gene TRBV7-2; 9 bases are a match to TRBD2. The sequence was obtained from a female donor with multiple sclerosis, enrolled in a pregnancy study. The source was peripheral blood, collected in the third trimester of pregnancy. The CDR3 spells CASSLASAGGPNLETQYF. As DNA, the CDR3 is TGTGCCAGCAGCTTAGCTTCGGCGGGAGGGCCCAATCTAGAGACCCAGTACTTC.